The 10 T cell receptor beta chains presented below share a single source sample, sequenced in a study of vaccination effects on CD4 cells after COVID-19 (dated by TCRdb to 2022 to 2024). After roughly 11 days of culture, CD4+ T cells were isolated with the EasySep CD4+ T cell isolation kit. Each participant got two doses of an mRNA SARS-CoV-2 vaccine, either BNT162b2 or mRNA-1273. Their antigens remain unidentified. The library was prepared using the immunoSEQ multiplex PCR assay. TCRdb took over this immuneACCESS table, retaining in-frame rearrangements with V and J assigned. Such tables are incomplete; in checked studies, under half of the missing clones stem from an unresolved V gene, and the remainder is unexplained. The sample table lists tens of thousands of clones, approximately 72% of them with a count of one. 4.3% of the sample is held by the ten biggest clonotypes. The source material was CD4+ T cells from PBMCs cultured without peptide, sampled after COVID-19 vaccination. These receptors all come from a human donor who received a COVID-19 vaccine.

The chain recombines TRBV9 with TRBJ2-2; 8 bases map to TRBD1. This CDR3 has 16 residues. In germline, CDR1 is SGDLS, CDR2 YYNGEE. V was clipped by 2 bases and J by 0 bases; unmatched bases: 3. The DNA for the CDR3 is TGTGCCAGCAGCGTGGGGACAGGTCCGAACACCGGGGAGCTGTTTTTT. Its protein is CASSVGTGPNTGELFF.

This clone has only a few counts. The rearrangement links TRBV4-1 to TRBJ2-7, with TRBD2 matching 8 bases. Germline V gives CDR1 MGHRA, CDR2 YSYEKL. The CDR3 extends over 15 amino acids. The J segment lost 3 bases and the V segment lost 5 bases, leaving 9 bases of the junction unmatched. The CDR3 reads CASSFGRGGSYEQYF. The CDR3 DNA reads TGCGCCAGCAGCTTCGGGAGGGGCGGGAGCTACGAGCAGTACTTC.

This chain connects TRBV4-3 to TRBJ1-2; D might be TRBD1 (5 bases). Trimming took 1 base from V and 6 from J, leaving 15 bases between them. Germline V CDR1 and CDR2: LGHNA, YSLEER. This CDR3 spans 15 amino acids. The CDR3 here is CASSQVDHGTDGYTF. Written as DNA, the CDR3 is TGCGCCAGCAGCCAAGTTGACCACGGGACGGATGGCTACACCTTC.

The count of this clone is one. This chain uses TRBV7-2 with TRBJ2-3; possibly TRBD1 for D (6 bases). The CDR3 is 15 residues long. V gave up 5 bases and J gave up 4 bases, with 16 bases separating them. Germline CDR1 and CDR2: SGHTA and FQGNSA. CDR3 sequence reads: CASSPRGQRADTQYF. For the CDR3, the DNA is TGTGCCAGCAGCCCACGTGGACAGAGAGCAGATACGCAGTATTTT.

The chain's CDR3 is CASSPGAGTDTQYF. DNA for the CDR3: TGTGCCAGCTCGCCAGGGGCAGGCACAGATACGCAGTATTTT. The J gene is TRBJ2-3, the V gene TRBV18; D is perhaps TRBD1 (6 bases). Trimming took 6 bases from V and 1 from J, leaving 11 bases between them. The CDR3 loop spans 14 amino acids. Germline assignment: CDR1 KGHSH and CDR2 LQKENI.

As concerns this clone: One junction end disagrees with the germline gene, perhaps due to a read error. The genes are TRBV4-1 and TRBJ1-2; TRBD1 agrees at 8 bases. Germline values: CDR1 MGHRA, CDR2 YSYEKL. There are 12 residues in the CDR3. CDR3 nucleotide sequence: TGCGCCAGCAGCCAAGGTCAGGGGGCGCGGCACTTC. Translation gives CASSQGQGARHF.

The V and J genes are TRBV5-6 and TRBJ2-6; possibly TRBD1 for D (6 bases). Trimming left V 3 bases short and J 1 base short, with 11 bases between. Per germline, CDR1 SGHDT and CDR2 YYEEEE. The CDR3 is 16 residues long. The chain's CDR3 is CASSYVQGSGANVLTF. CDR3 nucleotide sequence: TGTGCCAGCAGCTACGTACAGGGATCTGGGGCCAACGTCCTGACTTTC. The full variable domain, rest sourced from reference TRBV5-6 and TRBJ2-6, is DAGVTQSPTHLIKTRGQQVTLRCSPKSGHDTVSWYQQALGQGPQFIFQYYEEEERQRGNFPDRFSGHQFPNYSSELNVNALLLGDSALYLCASSYVQGSGANVLTFGAGSRLTVL.

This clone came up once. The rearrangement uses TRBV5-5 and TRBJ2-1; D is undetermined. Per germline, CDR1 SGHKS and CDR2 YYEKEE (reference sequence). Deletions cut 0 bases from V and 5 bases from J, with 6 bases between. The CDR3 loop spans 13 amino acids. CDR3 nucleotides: TGTGCCAGCAGCTTGGGTCCAGACAATGAGCAGTTCTTC. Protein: CASSLGPDNEQFF.

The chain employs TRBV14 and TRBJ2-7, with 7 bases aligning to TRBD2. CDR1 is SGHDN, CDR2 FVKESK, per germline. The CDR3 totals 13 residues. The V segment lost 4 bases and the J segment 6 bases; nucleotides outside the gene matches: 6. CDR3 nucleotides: TGTGCCAGCAGCCCCAGGGAGGGGCTCGAGCAGTACTTC. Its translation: CASSPREGLEQYF.

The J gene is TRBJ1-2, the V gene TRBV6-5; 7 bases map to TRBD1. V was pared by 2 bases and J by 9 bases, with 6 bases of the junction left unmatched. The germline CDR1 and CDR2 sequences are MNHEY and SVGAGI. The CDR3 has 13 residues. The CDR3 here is CASSYHDRESYTF. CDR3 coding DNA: TGTGCCAGCAGTTACCACGACAGGGAGAGCTACACCTTC.